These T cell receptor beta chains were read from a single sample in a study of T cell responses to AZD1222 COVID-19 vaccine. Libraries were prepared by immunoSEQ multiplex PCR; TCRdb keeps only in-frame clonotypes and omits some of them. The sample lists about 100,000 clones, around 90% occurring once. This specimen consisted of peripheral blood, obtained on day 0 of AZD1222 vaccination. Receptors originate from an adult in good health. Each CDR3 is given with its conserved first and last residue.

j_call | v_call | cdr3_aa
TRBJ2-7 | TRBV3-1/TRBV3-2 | CASSQRDRDYEQYF
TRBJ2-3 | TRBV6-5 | CASSYSGTSTTDTQYF
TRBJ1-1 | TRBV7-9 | CASSPAWESEAFF
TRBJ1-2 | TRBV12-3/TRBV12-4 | CASSVGDGYTF
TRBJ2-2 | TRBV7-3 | CASSLNRDSYTGELFF
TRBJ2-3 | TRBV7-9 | CASSSAPGTSADTQYF
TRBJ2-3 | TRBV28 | CASSGTRITDTQYF
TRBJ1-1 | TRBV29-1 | CSVDKTGGFVAFF
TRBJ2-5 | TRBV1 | CTSSLGGPPSRETQYF
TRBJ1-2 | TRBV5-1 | CASRLSGGDGYTF
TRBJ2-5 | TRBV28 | CASSLWGARETQYF
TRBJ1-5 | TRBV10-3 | CAISQDRVNQPQHF
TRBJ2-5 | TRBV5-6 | CASSLATGTQETQYF
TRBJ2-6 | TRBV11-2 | CASSLKGDSGANVLTF
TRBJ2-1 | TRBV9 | CASSVGGLAGVVDEQFF
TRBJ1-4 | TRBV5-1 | CASSRGPLGNNEKLFF
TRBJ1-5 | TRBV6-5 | CASNLQGNQPQHF
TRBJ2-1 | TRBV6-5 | CASSYRRTSYNEQFF
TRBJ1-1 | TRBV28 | CASSFLSRTGLWVDTEAFF
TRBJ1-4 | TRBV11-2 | CASSLKGLNEKLFF
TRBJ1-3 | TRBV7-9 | CASSVNTIYF
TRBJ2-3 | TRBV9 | CASSARALGGTDTQYF
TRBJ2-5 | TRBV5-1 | CASSLSPTETQYF
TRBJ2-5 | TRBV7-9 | CASSLASVQETQYF
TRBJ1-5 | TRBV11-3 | CASSFRSTGGLGNQPQHF
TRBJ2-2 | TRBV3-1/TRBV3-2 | CASSPGGEAGELFF
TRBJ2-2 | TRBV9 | CASSVEGRADTGELFF
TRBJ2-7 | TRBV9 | CASSVEDDDGIYEQYF
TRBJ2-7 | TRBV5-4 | CASSPASGHLYEQYF